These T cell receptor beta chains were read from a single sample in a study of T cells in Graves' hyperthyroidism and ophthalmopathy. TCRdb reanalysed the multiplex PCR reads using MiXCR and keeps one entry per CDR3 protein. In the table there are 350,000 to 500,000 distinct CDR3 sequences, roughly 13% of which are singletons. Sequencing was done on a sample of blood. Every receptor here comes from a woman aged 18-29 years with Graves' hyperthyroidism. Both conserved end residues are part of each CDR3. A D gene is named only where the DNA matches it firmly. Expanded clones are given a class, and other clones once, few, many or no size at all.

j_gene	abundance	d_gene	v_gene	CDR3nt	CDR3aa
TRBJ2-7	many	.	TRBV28	TGTGCCAGCACCCCGGGCACGGGGGACTCCTACGAGCAGTACTTC	CASTPGTGDSYEQYF
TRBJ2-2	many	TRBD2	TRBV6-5	TGTGCCAGCAGTTACAGCGGGGCCAGACAGAACACCGGGGAGCTGTTTTTT	CASSYSGARQNTGELFF
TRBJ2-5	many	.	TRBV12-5	TGTGCTAGTGGTTTGAACGGCGGGGAGACCCAGTACTTC	CASGLNGGETQYF
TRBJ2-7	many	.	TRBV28	TGTGCCAGCACCACGCCCAACTCATACGAGCAGTACTTC	CASTTPNSYEQYF
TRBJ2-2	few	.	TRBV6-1	TGTGCCAGCATTTCCGTAGGCAGGGTGGGCACCGGGGAGCTGTTTTTT	CASISVGRVGTGELFF
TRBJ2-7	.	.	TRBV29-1	TGCAGCGTTGAATTGTCGACCTACGAGCAGTACTTC	CSVELSTYEQYF
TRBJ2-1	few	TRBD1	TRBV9	TGTGCCAGCAGCGTAGTGAGGGGACAGGCCTCCTACAATGAGCAGTTCTTC	CASSVVRGQASYNEQFF
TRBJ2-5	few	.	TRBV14	TGTGCCAGCAGCCAACGGCCGGGACAGGGCTTAGCGGGACAAGAGACCCAGTACTTC	CASSQRPGQGLAGQETQYF
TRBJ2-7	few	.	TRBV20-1	TGCAGTGCTGCCGACAGGCGAAGCGGCGACGAGCAGTACTTC	CSAADRRSGDEQYF
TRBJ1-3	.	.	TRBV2	TGTGCCAGCAGTGAAGAGCGCGACACCATATATTTT	CASSEERDTIYF
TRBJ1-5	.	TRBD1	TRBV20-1	TGCAGTGCTAGTCCGGACAGGCTAAATCAGCCCCAGCATTTT	CSASPDRLNQPQHF
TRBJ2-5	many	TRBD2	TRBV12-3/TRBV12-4	TGTGCCAGCTCCCTGGGGATTAGCGGGGGGAAGACCCAGTACTTC	CASSLGISGGKTQYF
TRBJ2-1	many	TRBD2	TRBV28	TGTGCCAGCAGTTCTGGCGGGAGTGGTTCCTGGGATGAGCAGTTCTTC	CASSSGGSGSWDEQFF
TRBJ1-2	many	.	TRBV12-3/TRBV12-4	TGTGCCAGCAGTCCCACGGGGTCCAACTATGGCTACACCTTC	CASSPTGSNYGYTF
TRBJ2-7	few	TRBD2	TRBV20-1	TGCAGTGCTAGAAATCTAGCGGGGGACTCCTACGAGCAGTACTTC	CSARNLAGDSYEQYF
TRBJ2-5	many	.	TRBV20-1	TGCAGTGCTAGAGATTATCAGGCTCGCTACCAAGAGACCCAGTACTTC	CSARDYQARYQETQYF
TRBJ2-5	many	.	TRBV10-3	TGTGCCATCAGTGAGGCCCCTGGCGGGACCGAGACCCAGTACTTC	CAISEAPGGTETQYF
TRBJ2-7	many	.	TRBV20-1	TGCAGTGCCTCTCTGGGTAGGGCCGCCTACGAGCAGTACTTC	CSASLGRAAYEQYF
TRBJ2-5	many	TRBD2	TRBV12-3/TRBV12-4	TGTGCCAGCAGTCCTACTAGCGGGAGCCAGACCCAGTACTTC	CASSPTSGSQTQYF
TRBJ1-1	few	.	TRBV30	TGTGCCTGGAGTAACCTCGGACTGAGCTCTGAAGCTTTCTTT	CAWSNLGLSSEAFF
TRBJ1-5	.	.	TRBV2	TGTGCCAGCAGCCCCGGCACAGGGTTACAGCCCCAGCATTTT	CASSPGTGLQPQHF
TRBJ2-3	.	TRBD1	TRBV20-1	TGCAGTGCTACCCAGCAGGGGGCTTGGATGACAGATACGCAGTATTTT	CSATQQGAWMTDTQYF
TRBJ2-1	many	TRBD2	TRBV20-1	TGCAGTGCTAGAGACCCTAGCGGGGGCTCCTACAATGAGCAGTTCTTC	CSARDPSGGSYNEQFF
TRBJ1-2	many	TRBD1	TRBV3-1	TGTGCCAGCAGCCAAGCCACAGGGGGCAGGGTTGGCTATGGCTACACCTTC	CASSQATGGRVGYGYTF
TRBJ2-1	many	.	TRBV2	TGTGCCAGCAGTGATGATCCTTCCTACAATGAGCAGTTCTTC	CASSDDPSYNEQFF
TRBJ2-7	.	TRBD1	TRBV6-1	TGTGCCAGCAGTGACACAGGGGAGAACGAGCAGTACTTC	CASSDTGENEQYF
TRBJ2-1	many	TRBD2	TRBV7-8	TGTGCCACAGGGGGGACAGCGGGAGGACGTTCTGAGCAGTTCTTC	CATGGTAGGRSEQFF
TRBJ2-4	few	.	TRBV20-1	TGCAGTGCGAAAGCAGGAGGCAAAAACATTCAGTACTTC	CSAKAGGKNIQYF
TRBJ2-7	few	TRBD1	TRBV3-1	TGTGCCAGCAGCCAAAACAGGGGGCTCTCCTACGAGCAGTACTTC	CASSQNRGLSYEQYF
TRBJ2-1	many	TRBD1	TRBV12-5	TGTGCTAGTGGTTTGGCGGGACAGGGGAGCGGCAATGAGCAGTTCTTC	CASGLAGQGSGNEQFF
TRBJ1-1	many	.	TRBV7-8	TGTGCCAGCAGCGGAACGCCTAAAGTTTTAGGAGCTTTCTTT	CASSGTPKVLGAFF